Listed here are 6 T cell receptor beta chains from one sample, sequenced in a study of identical twins (TCRdb year 2016). The method was 5' RACE. TCRdb shows the sequencer as Illumina HiSeq 2000. Clones were called with MiXCR by TCRdb after fastp trimmed the public reads at Q25, and only in-frame beta chains were retained. One record per CDR3 amino acid sequence lists the most common genes and DNA. For this sample there are around 470,000 distinct CDR3 sequences; 12% to 15% appear just once. 0.52% of the sample lies in the top ten. Separately, the same data were catalogued under a study of yellow fever vaccine responses in identical twins.

The specimen was CD4+ T cells sorted from blood. These receptor sequences come from a young woman in good health.

The chain employs TRBV5-1 and TRBJ1-3; D gene ambiguous. Germline V lookup: CDR1 SGHRS, CDR2 YFSETQ. The CDR3 loop spans 15 amino acids. Trimming shortened V by 0 bases and J by 0 bases, and 7 bases separated the two germline ends. The CDR3 DNA is TGCGCCAGCAGCTTGGCGTCAGTCTCTGGAAACACCATATATTTT. Translated, it gives CASSLASVSGNTIYF.

There are many counts of this clonotype. This chain connects TRBV20-1 to TRBJ2-5; D is unresolved. The V end lost 6 bases, the J end lost 7 bases, and 9 bases lay between the germline ends. There are 10 residues in the CDR3. Germline loops: CDR1 DFQATT, CDR2 SNEGSKA (reference sequence). Here the CDR3 DNA reads TGCAGTGCGGCTCCGGTGACCCAGTACTTC. Protein sequence: CSAAPVTQYF.

This clonotype has only a few counts. The J gene is TRBJ2-5, the V gene TRBV28, with 8 nucleotides matching TRBD2. Losses at the gene ends were 6 bases for V and 2 bases for J; bases not matched to a gene: 11. CDR1 MDHEN and CDR2 SYDVKM come from the germline V gene. The length of the CDR3 is 16 residues. The CDR3 loop reads CASRIGLAGKQETQYF. CDR3 coding DNA: TGTGCCAGCAGGATTGGATTAGCGGGGAAACAAGAGACCCAGTACTTC.

This clonotype came up a few times. This sequence joins TRBV29-1 and TRBJ2-1; TRBD1 matches 7 bases. Germline CDR1 reads SQVTM; CDR2 reads ANQGSEA. Trimming cost V 4 bases and J 2 bases; bases outside gene matches: 11. The length of the CDR3 is 16 residues. For the CDR3, the DNA is TGCAGCGTTGGCGCGCCACCGGGACAGACCTACAATGAGCAGTTCTTC. It specifies CSVGAPPGQTYNEQFF.

In this sample, this clonotype turned up a few times. The chain joins TRBV12-3 or TRBV12-4 to TRBJ2-1; TRBD2 matches 7 bases. The CDR3 covers 15 residues. With V trimmed by 1 base and J by 9 bases, 9 bases remained unmatched. The CDR3 here is CASSLGLARMGEQFF. CDR3 nucleotides: TGTGCCAGCAGTTTAGGACTAGCCAGAATGGGTGAGCAGTTCTTC.

This clonotype was seen a handful of times. This sequence joins TRBV6-2 or TRBV6-3 and TRBJ2-1; D might be TRBD2 (6 bases). The V end was cut by 8 bases, the J end by 7 bases, with 9 bases between. This CDR3 region has 11 residues. CDR1 is MNHEY, CDR2 SVGEGT, per germline. In DNA, the CDR3 is TGTGCCAGCGGGACTTATAATGAGCAGTTCTTC. It is translated as CASGTYNEQFF.